This T cell receptor (beta chain) was captured by sequencing in a study of blood T cell repertoires in COVID-19. The overall study: There were acute and convalescent COVID-19 samples, and they came from the United States, Italy and Spain. The analysed material was cDNA or gDNA that came from T cells, B-cell-depleted T cells, or PBMCs.

Per the authors' pipeline: Reference gene primer amplification gave estimated nucleated cell counts. The assay was immunoSEQ multiplex PCR, and TCRdb's table has in-frame clones only and misses some. That table is the source of V, J and clone size, and D and trimming were worked out from the DNA. The sample carries about 200,000 clones, around four fifths recorded once. Seattle patient enrollment occurred during active infection, with longitudinal follow-up thereafter. The TCR sequence derives from a man between 60 and 75 years old with COVID-19, enrolled during active disease. Source material: peripheral blood.

The CDR3 loop reads CAISNSSRGANYGYTF. DNA for the CDR3: TGTGCCATCAGTAATTCCTCGCGGGGCGCTAACTATGGCTACACCTTC. The chain couples TRBV10-3 to TRBJ1-2; possible D gene TRBD1, 5 bases. Per the germline V gene, CDR1 is ENHRY and CDR2 is SYGVKD. This CDR3 is built from 16 residues. The germline V and J ends were trimmed by 5 bases and 0 bases, with 16 bases remaining between them.